Presented here are 24 T cell receptor beta chains from one specimen sequenced in a study of cytomegalovirus exposure and HLA in healthy donors. 13 Jbeta primers and 60 Vbeta primers were used for the PCR. Clones were read by immunoSEQ multiplex PCR, and TCRdb kept only the in-frame ones, dropping some. The sample lists around 150,000 clones, 76% occurring once. The sequenced sample was PBMCs. The receptor source for this set is a man in his forties in good health and CMV-seronegative.

The chain couples TRBV9 to TRBJ2-3; D not certain. Between the trimmed V and J ends, which lost 0 bases and 4 bases, there was a span of 12 bases. This CDR3 is built from 15 residues. CDR1 is SGDLS and CDR2 is YYNGEE in the germline V gene. The CDR3 nucleotides read TGTGCCAGCAGCGTAGGCGTCCTAGAGTCAGATACGCAGTATTTT. Protein: CASSVGVLESDTQYF.

The rearrangement links TRBV7-9 to TRBJ2-5; TRBD1 might be the D (6 bases). V lost 5 bases to trimming and J lost 11 bases, with 21 bases between them. CDR1 and CDR2 from the germline V gene are SEHNR and FQNEAQ (reference sequence). The CDR3 contains 14 residues. The DNA for the CDR3 is TGTGCCAGCAGCCGTCCCGGGACATTCCCAGAGCAGTACTTC. It codes for CASSRPGTFPEQYF.

This chain connects TRBV4-1 to TRBJ2-7, with D possibly matching TRBD2 (5 bases). CDR3 length equals 15 residues. Trimming cost V 1 base and J 4 bases, with 14 bases left between them. Germline CDR1 reads MGHRA; CDR2 reads YSYEKL. The CDR3 reads CASSQAPDWTYEQYF. DNA for the CDR3: TGCGCCAGCAGCCAAGCCCCGGACTGGACGTACGAGCAGTACTTC.

This clone has only a few counts. This rearrangement joins TRBV6-6 to TRBJ2-2; D gene ambiguous. CDR1 is MNHNY, CDR2 SVGAGI, per germline (reference sequence). This CDR3 contains 12 residues. V was trimmed by 5 bases and J by 5 bases, leaving 6 bases between them. CDR3 protein: CASSTITGELFF. In DNA form, the CDR3 reads TGTGCCAGCAGTACTATAACCGGGGAGCTGTTTTTT.

The rearrangement links TRBV10-3 to TRBJ2-3; 11 bases map to TRBD2. The trim removed 3 bases at V and 2 bases at J, leaving 7 bases unmatched. This CDR3 has 17 amino acids. Germline CDR1 and CDR2: ENHRY and SYGVKD. The CDR3 DNA sequence: TGTGCCATCAGTGATGCTACTAGCGGGGGATACACAGATACGCAGTATTTT. This gives the protein CAISDATSGGYTDTQYF.

The chain uses TRBV6-1 and TRBJ2-1; 11 nucleotides align to TRBD2. The germline gives CDR1 MNHNS, CDR2 SASEGT. J gave up 0 bases and V 3 bases, and 4 bases lay outside the gene matches. This CDR3 is 17 amino acids long. The CDR3 region has the DNA TGTGCCAGCAGTGAGCTAGCGGGAGGATACTCCTACAATGAGCAGTTCTTC. As protein: CASSELAGGYSYNEQFF.

The genes are TRBV7-9 and TRBJ1-1, with unresolved D. Germline CDR1 is SEHNR and CDR2 is FQNEAQ (reference sequence). Between the trimmed V and J ends, which lost 1 base and 6 bases, there was a span of 6 bases. The CDR3 loop spans 12 amino acids. The CDR3 reads CASSLGVAEAFF. CDR3 in DNA: TGTGCCAGCAGCTTAGGAGTGGCTGAAGCTTTCTTT.

The chain has TRBV27 and TRBJ2-1, with 7 bases that match TRBD2. The CDR3 runs to 15 residues. V was clipped by 6 bases and J by 8 bases; unmatched bases: 13. Germline assignment: CDR1 MNHEY and CDR2 SMNVEV (reference sequence). Here the CDR3 DNA reads TGTGCCAGCAGAAAAGCGGGGTCGCCCGTCTATGAGCAGTTCTTC. Its protein product is CASRKAGSPVYEQFF.

The gene calls are TRBV5-1 and TRBJ2-7; 7 nucleotides match TRBD2. Germline V gene lookup returns CDR1 SGHRS and CDR2 YFSETQ. The ends lost 4 bases at V and 1 base at J; junction bases unmatched: 2. The CDR3 has 13 residues. This CDR3 is CASSPGGSYEQYF. The CDR3 coding sequence is TGCGCCAGCAGCCCCGGGGGGTCCTACGAGCAGTACTTC. The variable domain in full, completed from reference TRBV5-1 and TRBJ2-7, reads KAGVTQTPRYLIKTRGQQVTLSCSPISGHRSVSWYQQTPGQGLQFLFEYFSETQRNKGNFPGRFSGRQFSNSRSEMNVSTLELGDSALYLCASSPGGSYEQYFGPGTRLTVT.

This clone was seen a single time. The chain recombines TRBV19 with TRBJ2-7; 9 nucleotides match TRBD2. The J segment lost 0 bases and the V segment lost 6 bases, leaving 6 bases of the junction unmatched. The CDR3 is made up of 15 amino acids. The V gene's germline CDR1 is LNHDA and CDR2 SQIVND (reference sequence). Here the CDR3 DNA reads TGTGCCAGTAGGAAACTAGCGGGCAGCTCCTACGAGCAGTACTTC. It yields the protein CASRKLAGSSYEQYF.

The chain uses TRBV7-2 and TRBJ2-3; D remains unclear. Germline V lookup: CDR1 SGHTA, CDR2 FQGNSA. CDR3 length: 14 amino acids. The V and J ends lost 2 bases and 1 base respectively, with 7 bases between them. This CDR3 reads CASSLNRRTDTQYF. CDR3 DNA: TGTGCCAGCAGCTTAAACAGACGCACAGATACGCAGTATTTT.

The CDR3 region is CASSSLEEGGGPSTDTQYF. In DNA form, the CDR3 reads TGTGCCAGCAGTTCCCTAGAAGAGGGAGGAGGGCCTAGCACAGATACGCAGTATTTT. The chain uses TRBV28 and TRBJ2-3; tentatively, D is TRBD2 (6 bases). This CDR3 is built from 19 residues. V gave up 4 bases and J gave up 0 bases, with 23 bases separating them. Germline values: CDR1 MDHEN, CDR2 SYDVKM.

This clone has just one count. The chain recombines TRBV6-5 with TRBJ2-1; D unresolved. Trimming removed 11 bases at V and 14 bases at J, with 19 bases between. The CDR3 sequence is 11 residues long. In germline, CDR1 is MNHEY, CDR2 SVGAGI. Written as DNA, the CDR3 is TGTGCCTCCCGCCAGACGAGGTGGAAGTTCTTC. This codes for CASRQTRWKFF.

This clone was recorded a few times. This chain connects TRBV5-1 to TRBJ1-1; 10 nucleotides line up with TRBD1. CDR3 length: 16 amino acids. J lost 3 bases, V lost 4 bases, and 9 bases had no gene match. Germline V gives CDR1 SGHRS, CDR2 YFSETQ. The CDR3 spells CASSHVGTGDHTEAFF. CDR3 in DNA: TGCGCCAGCAGCCACGTGGGGACAGGGGATCACACTGAAGCTTTCTTT.

This clone appeared a few times. This chain links TRBV28 with TRBJ2-2, with TRBD1 matching 10 bases. The CDR3 has 14 amino acids. Losses at the gene ends were 5 bases for V and 6 bases for J; bases not matched to a gene: 3. In germline, CDR1 is MDHEN, CDR2 SYDVKM. CDR3 in amino acids: CASSDRGRAGELFF. The CDR3 DNA reads TGTGCCAGCAGTGACAGGGGGCGCGCCGGGGAGCTGTTTTTT.

The chain is built from TRBV30 and TRBJ1-3, with unresolved D. The CDR3 covers 17 residues. Per the germline V gene, CDR1 is GTSNPN and CDR2 is SVGIG (reference sequence). V was clipped by 1 base and J by 2 bases, with 18 bases between them. CDR3 residues: CAWSANLGPEAGNTIYF. Written as DNA, the CDR3 is TGTGCCTGGAGTGCAAACCTGGGCCCAGAAGCTGGAAACACCATATATTTT.

In this sample, this clone turned up a few times. CDR3 DNA sequence: TGTGCCAGTAGCCCCCTCCGCGGCGGAGAGACCCAGTACTTC. Protein product: CASSPLRGGETQYF. The chain recombines TRBV19 with TRBJ2-5; D unclear. Trimming removed 6 bases from V and 4 bases from J, with 15 bases in between. The CDR3 has 14 amino acids. Per the germline V gene, CDR1 is LNHDA and CDR2 is SQIVND (reference sequence).

The CDR3: CASSFQPQHF. DNA of the CDR3: TGTGCCAGCAGCTTTCAGCCCCAGCATTTT. The chain combines TRBV6-5 with TRBJ1-5; D ambiguous. This CDR3 region has 10 residues. Looked up from germline, CDR1 is MNHEY and CDR2 is SVGAGI. With 6 bases removed from V and 6 bases from J, the gap between germline ends came to 3 bases.

The chain combines TRBV5-6 with TRBJ2-2, with 7 positions matching TRBD1. V lost 2 bases to trimming and J lost 9 bases; unmatched junction nucleotides: 1. The CDR3 runs to 12 residues. Germline V CDR1 and CDR2: SGHDT, YYEEEE. The CDR3 region is CASSLGGRELFF. The CDR3, as DNA: TGTGCCAGCAGCTTAGGGGGCAGGGAGCTGTTTTTT.

Worth noting for this clone: Other DNA sequences in this specimen translate into the identical CDR3. This chain joins TRBV7-9 and TRBJ2-2; no clear D gene. V lost 1 base and J 0 bases, leaving 6 bases between the germline ends. This CDR3 spans 15 amino acids. Germline lookup yields CDR1 SEHNR and CDR2 FQNEAQ (reference sequence). CDR3 DNA: TGTGCCAGCAGCTTAGGCGGATCGAACACCGGGGAGCTGTTTTTT. Residues: CASSLGGSNTGELFF.

The chain is built from TRBV18 and TRBJ2-5; 13 bases fit TRBD2. This CDR3 is 17 amino acids long. Germline lookup yields CDR1 KGHSH and CDR2 LQKENI. Trimming took 2 bases from V and 1 from J; bases not matched to a gene: 4. The CDR3 nucleotides are TGTGCCAGCTCACCATCGGGGACTAGCGGGGTCCAAGAGACCCAGTACTTC. It specifies CASSPSGTSGVQETQYF.

This CDR3 reads CASSSLRKGREDTQYF. The DNA of the CDR3 is TGTGCCAGCAGCTCACTCAGGAAGGGGCGAGAAGATACGCAGTATTTT. The V gene is TRBV11-2, the J gene TRBJ2-3; D may be TRBD1 (5 bases). The V end was cut by 4 bases, the J end by 5 bases, with 19 bases between. Germline assignment: CDR1 SGHAT and CDR2 FQNNGV. The CDR3 runs 16 residues. Supplemented by reference TRBV11-2 and TRBJ2-3, the full variable domain reads EAGVAQSPRYKIIEKRQSVAFWCNPISGHATLYWYQQILGQGPKLLIQFQNNGVVDDSQLPKDRFSAERLKGVDSTLKIQPAKLEDSAVYLCASSSLRKGREDTQYFGPGTRLTVL.

The chain combines TRBV12-5 with TRBJ1-2, with D tentatively TRBD1 (6 bases). Germline V lookup: CDR1 LGHNT, CDR2 FRNRAP. V was trimmed by 5 bases and J by 2 bases, leaving 12 bases between them. The CDR3 has 14 residues. The CDR3 DNA reads TGTGCTAGTGGTCGGGACACAGAAAACTATGGCTACACCTTC. This gives the protein CASGRDTENYGYTF.

In this sample, this clone turned up a few times. V is TRBV4-3 and J is TRBJ1-1; D is undetermined. There are 13 residues in the CDR3. Germline V gives CDR1 LGHNA, CDR2 YSLEER. With 1 base removed from V and 7 bases from J, the gap between germline ends came to 10 bases. The CDR3 DNA follows: TGCGCCAGCAGCCAAGTCCTAACTGATGAAGCTTTCTTT. This sequence encodes CASSQVLTDEAFF.